A single sample gave rise to the 18 T cell receptor beta chains below, sequenced in a study of shared clonotypes between healthy human individuals. Sequencing was performed with immunoSEQ multiplex PCR; in TCRdb, only in-frame clones are kept and a portion is missing. The table includes about 490,000 clones, 79% detected once. The sequenced sample was PBMCs. The origin of the receptors is a middle-aged woman in good health. Some clones in this sample may be carry-over from other donors' samples.

As concerns this clone: The same CDR3 also results from other DNA sequences found in this sample. J is TRBJ2-2 and V is TRBV9; 10 nucleotides match TRBD2. Germline V gene lookup returns CDR1 SGDLS and CDR2 YYNGEE. With V trimmed by 4 bases and J by 1 base, 4 bases remained unmatched. This CDR3 comprises 16 residues. The CDR3 bases are TGTGCCAGCAGCCCGAGGACTAGCGGGAACACCGGGGAGCTGTTTTTT. Its protein product is CASSPRTSGNTGELFF.

The chain employs TRBV28 and TRBJ1-6, with TRBD1 as a possible D gene (6 bases). Germline CDR1 and CDR2: MDHEN and SYDVKM. V was pared by 2 bases and J by 10 bases, with 15 bases between. This CDR3 has 15 amino acids. The CDR3 bases are TGTGCCAGCAGTTTAAGAGGAGGGGGGAGGTCACCCCTCCACTTT. Protein product: CASSLRGGGRSPLHF. Together with reference TRBV28 and TRBJ1-6, the CDR3 gives the full variable domain: DVKVTQSSRYLVKRTGEKVFLECVQDMDHENMFWYRQDPGLGLRLIYFSYDVKMKEKGDIPEGYSVSREKKERFSLILESASTNQTSMYLCASSLRGGGRSPLHFGNGTRLTVT.

The rearrangement joins TRBV4-1 to TRBJ1-2; TRBD1 aligns across 7 bases. The J segment lost 3 bases and the V segment lost 3 bases, leaving 7 bases of the junction unmatched. The CDR3 contains 15 residues. The germline gives CDR1 MGHRA, CDR2 YSYEKL. The CDR3 sequence: CASSQGGTAYYGYTF. CDR3 nucleotide sequence: TGCGCCAGCAGCCAGGGAGGGACAGCCTACTATGGCTACACCTTC.

This chain joins TRBV7-2 and TRBJ2-7; 7 bases are shared with TRBD2. The CDR3 runs to 17 residues. CDR1 and CDR2 (germline): SGHTA, FQGNSA. The ends lost 1 base at V and 0 bases at J; junction bases unmatched: 9. The CDR3, as DNA: TGTGCCAGCAGCTTAGGCCAGAGGGCGGGAGTCTCCTACGAGCAGTACTTC. It encodes CASSLGQRAGVSYEQYF. Full variable domain (missing parts from reference TRBV7-2 and TRBJ2-7): GAGVSQSPSNKVTEKGKDVELRCDPISGHTALYWYRQSLGQGLEFLIYFQGNSAPDKSGLPSDRFSAERTGGSVSTLTIQRTQQEDSAVYLCASSLGQRAGVSYEQYFGPGTRLTVT.

This clone was seen a few times. One junction end does not reproduce the germline sequence, and a read error may be involved. J is TRBJ2-6 and V is TRBV2; D gene uncertain. The CDR3 consists of 12 residues. Looked up from germline, CDR1 is SNHLY and CDR2 is FYNNEI. The CDR3 DNA follows: TGTGCCAGCAGTTCTGAGGCCAACGTCCTGACTTTC. Protein product: CASSSEANVLTF.

V gene TRBV10-3 combines with J gene TRBJ1-1; D is possibly TRBD1 (5 bases). This CDR3 has 15 residues. The germline CDR1 and CDR2 sequences are ENHRY and SYGVKD. The germline V and J ends were trimmed by 4 bases and 0 bases, with 12 bases remaining between them. CDR3 sequence: CAISGSWGMNTEAFF. The CDR3 nucleotides read TGTGCCATCAGTGGCTCCTGGGGCATGAACACTGAAGCTTTCTTT.

This chain joins TRBV29-1 and TRBJ2-1; D is uncertain. V was clipped by 6 bases and J by 9 bases, with 9 bases between them. Germline CDR1 and CDR2: SQVTM and ANQGSEA. The CDR3 length is 10 residues. The chain's CDR3 is CSVENSEQFF. The CDR3 DNA sequence: TGCAGCGTCGAGAACAGTGAGCAGTTCTTC.

This clone was detected only a few times. This chain joins TRBV4-3 and TRBJ1-2; 8 positions match TRBD1. With 0 bases clipped from V and 8 bases from J, the junction kept 8 bases outside the gene matches. The germline V gene has CDR1 LGHNA and CDR2 YSLEER. There are 15 residues in the CDR3. CDR3 amino acids: CASSQDMGRGLGYTF. In DNA form, the CDR3 reads TGCGCCAGCAGCCAAGATATGGGCAGGGGGCTGGGCTACACCTTC.

About this clone: This likely came from a read error, as a far larger clone is one base away. This sample also contains other DNA sequences that code for the same CDR3. The J gene is TRBJ1-2, the V gene TRBV18; D call uncertain. With 3 bases removed from V and 0 bases from J, the gap between germline ends came to 11 bases. Germline V CDR1 and CDR2: KGHSH, LQKENI. The CDR3 contains 15 residues. The CDR3 DNA sequence: TGTGCCAGCTCACCGCTGTCAGACGCTAACTATGGCTACACCTTC. Its translation is CASSPLSDANYGYTF.

The chain carries TRBV7-9 and TRBJ2-5; weak D call: TRBD1 (6 bases). The ends were cut back, 1 base at V and 5 bases at J, with 17 bases in the middle. The germline V gene has CDR1 SEHNR and CDR2 FQNEAQ (reference sequence). There are 16 residues in the CDR3. CDR3 DNA sequence: TGTGCCAGCAGCTTAGAACAGGGAAATGGTGGTGAGACCCAGTACTTC. It encodes CASSLEQGNGGETQYF.

J is TRBJ1-1 and V is TRBV2, with D possibly being TRBD1 (5 bases). From germline, CDR1 is SNHLY and CDR2 FYNNEI. The CDR3 loop spans 13 amino acids. V was cut by 4 bases and J by 2 bases, with 8 bases left in between. CDR3 sequence (DNA): TGTGCCAGCAGTGTGGGGGGTAACACTGAAGCTTTCTTT. The encoded protein is CASSVGGNTEAFF.

This chain joins TRBV4-2 and TRBJ2-7; weak D call: TRBD2 (5 bases). The CDR3 runs 17 residues. Trimming left V 0 bases short and J 3 bases short, with 18 bases between. Germline CDR1 reads LGHNA; CDR2 reads YNFKEQ. The CDR3 sequence: CASSQEISRGWGYEQYF. In DNA form, the CDR3 reads TGTGCCAGCAGCCAAGAAATTAGTCGCGGGTGGGGCTACGAGCAGTACTTC.

This clone was detected many times. This chain links TRBV30 with TRBJ1-1; D is possibly TRBD1 (6 bases). The germline V gene encodes CDR1 GTSNPN and CDR2 SVGIG (reference sequence). Trimming left V 1 base short and J 0 bases short, with 12 bases between. The CDR3 consists of 15 residues. CDR3 residues: CAWSAGGQLNTEAFF. CDR3 DNA: TGTGCCTGGAGTGCCGGCGGACAGTTGAACACTGAAGCTTTCTTT.

The chain is built from TRBV10-3 and TRBJ2-5, with D possibly TRBD2 on 6 matching bases. Germline assignment: CDR1 ENHRY and CDR2 SYGVKD. V was shortened by 2 bases and J by 7 bases, with 11 bases between the two germline ends. The CDR3 is made up of 13 amino acids. CDR3 sequence (DNA): TGTGCCATCAGTGAGCGCGGGATTTCGACCCAGTACTTC. This translates into CAISERGISTQYF.

The chain recombines TRBV15 with TRBJ2-5; D is unresolved. Germline values: CDR1 LNHNV, CDR2 YYDKDF (reference sequence). CDR3 length: 14 residues. V was clipped by 5 bases and J by 1 base, with 11 bases between them. The CDR3 DNA is TGTGCCACCAGCGTAGACTTGGGCCAAGAGACCCAGTACTTC. Encoded protein: CATSVDLGQETQYF.

This clone was seen only once. This chain uses TRBV21-1 with TRBJ2-7; TRBD1 is taken as the D call from the table, unchecked against the DNA. TRBV21-1 is designated a pseudogene. CDR3 length: 16 amino acids. The CDR3 protein is CASDYRRDRCSYEQYF. The DNA for the CDR3 is TGTGCCAGCGACTACCGACGGGACAGGTGTTCCTACGAGCAGTACTTC.

This clone was recorded at least ten times. The sample carries other DNA sequences with the same CDR3. This rearrangement joins TRBV30 to TRBJ1-5, with D maybe TRBD1 (5 bases). CDR1 and CDR2 (germline): GTSNPN, SVGIG (reference sequence). The CDR3 consists of 13 residues. The V and J ends lost 4 bases and 3 bases respectively, with 10 bases between them. CDR3 nucleotide sequence: TGTGCCTGGACCCGGGACCTCAATCAGCCCCAGCATTTT. This sequence encodes CAWTRDLNQPQHF.

This clone came up a few times. This rearrangement joins TRBV18 to TRBJ2-3; D is ambiguous. Trimming shortened V by 3 bases and J by 2 bases, and 12 bases separated the two germline ends. This CDR3 has 15 residues. The V gene's germline CDR1 is KGHSH and CDR2 LQKENI. The CDR3 coding sequence is TGTGCCAGCTCACCCCTGGCGGATAACACAGATACGCAGTATTTT. Residues: CASSPLADNTDTQYF.